These 23 T cell receptor beta chains were sequenced from one sample in a study of cytomegalovirus exposure and HLA in healthy donors. PCR primers comprised 60 Vbeta and 13 Jbeta primers. Only in-frame clones appear in the TCRdb table, and some are missing; sequencing was by immunoSEQ multiplex PCR. The table has about 170,000 clones, about 85% seen once. Sequencing was carried out using PBMCs. These receptors were obtained from a man aged 25-45 years in good health and CMV-seropositive.

This chain uses TRBV2 with TRBJ2-2; the match to TRBD1 covers 9 bases. In germline, CDR1 is SNHLY, CDR2 FYNNEI. The J segment lost 4 bases and the V segment lost 8 bases, leaving 8 bases of the junction unmatched. This CDR3 is 15 amino acids long. The CDR3 is CASGGQGAVTGELFF. The CDR3 DNA reads TGTGCCAGCGGGGGACAGGGAGCGGTCACCGGGGAGCTGTTTTTT.

The CDR3 DNA reads as TGTGCCAGTACTCTCAGGGGCGGCTACACCTTC. Its protein is CASTLRGGYTF. The chain has TRBV19 and TRBJ1-2; perhaps TRBD1 as D (6 bases). Looked up from germline, CDR1 is LNHDA and CDR2 is SQIVND (reference sequence). The V and J ends lost 7 bases and 8 bases respectively, with 11 bases between them. This CDR3 has 11 residues.

The chain carries TRBV9 and TRBJ2-1; the match to TRBD2 covers 12 bases. With 8 bases clipped from V and 7 bases from J, the junction kept 7 bases outside the gene matches. The CDR3 extends over 14 amino acids. Germline CDR1 SGDLS, CDR2 YYNGEE. In DNA, the CDR3 is TGTGCCAGTACACTAGCGGGAGGTGGAAATGAGCAGTTCTTC. Translating it yields CASTLAGGGNEQFF.

V gene TRBV5-1 combines with J gene TRBJ2-3; weak D call: TRBD2 (5 bases). This CDR3 region has 16 residues. The germline V and J ends were trimmed by 1 base and 3 bases, with 15 bases remaining between them. Germline CDR1 is SGHRS and CDR2 is YFSETQ. The CDR3 DNA follows: TGCGCCAGCAGCTTGTTGTGGGGAGCAAAGACAGATACGCAGTATTTT. This codes for CASSLLWGAKTDTQYF.

The V gene is TRBV11-2, the J gene TRBJ1-1; possibly TRBD1 for D (6 bases). The CDR3 totals 16 residues. Germline-derived CDR1 and CDR2 are SGHAT and FQNNGV. Trimming removed 3 bases from V and 0 bases from J, with 14 bases in between. The CDR3 sequence is CASSLDSFTMNTEAFF. CDR3 nucleotide sequence: TGTGCCAGCAGCTTGGACAGCTTTACTATGAACACTGAAGCTTTCTTT.

As to this clone: This specimen includes other DNA sequences encoding the same CDR3. V and J are TRBV9 and TRBJ2-3; TRBD2 aligns across 11 bases. The CDR3 totals 15 residues. In germline, CDR1 is SGDLS, CDR2 YYNGEE. J lost 6 bases, V lost 3 bases, and 6 bases had no gene match. The CDR3 nucleotides are TGTGCCAGCAGCGCCCTAGCGGGAGGCCCCGATACGCAGTATTTT. Translating it yields CASSALAGGPDTQYF.

J is TRBJ2-7 and V is TRBV5-1, with 7 bases matching TRBD1. The CDR3 contains 14 residues. The ends lost 8 bases at V and 0 bases at J; junction bases unmatched: 8. Germline CDR1 reads SGHRS; CDR2 reads YFSETQ. CDR3 in DNA: TGCGCCAGTACGAAGACAGGGAGCTCCTACGAGCAGTACTTC. It encodes CASTKTGSSYEQYF. The whole variable domain, remainder taken from reference TRBV5-1 and TRBJ2-7, is KAGVTQTPRYLIKTRGQQVTLSCSPISGHRSVSWYQQTPGQGLQFLFEYFSETQRNKGNFPGRFSGRQFSNSRSEMNVSTLELGDSALYLCASTKTGSSYEQYFGPGTRLTVT.

The chain uses TRBV7-9 and TRBJ2-2, with D possibly being TRBD1 (6 bases). The CDR3 is made up of 16 amino acids. The V gene's germline CDR1 is SEHNR and CDR2 FQNEAQ (reference sequence). Trimming took 5 bases from V and 1 from J, leaving 14 bases between them. For the CDR3, the DNA is TGTGCCAGCAGCCCAGAGGGCAGGGGGAACACCGGGGAGCTGTTTTTT. Protein: CASSPEGRGNTGELFF.

The J gene is TRBJ1-4, the V gene TRBV16; TRBD1 matches 8 bases. This CDR3 has 17 amino acids. The V and J ends lost 4 bases and 4 bases, in that order; junction bases with no gene match: 11. Germline loops: CDR1 KGHSY, CDR2 FQNENV. In DNA form, the CDR3 reads TGTGCCAGCAGCCCTTACATCGGACAGGGCCATAATGAAAAACTGTTTTTT. Translated: CASSPYIGQGHNEKLFF.

The chain couples TRBV12-5 to TRBJ1-1; tentatively, D is TRBD1 (6 bases). Germline CDR1 reads LGHNT; CDR2 reads FRNRAP. This CDR3 has 14 amino acids. Trimming took off 3 bases at V and 1 base at J, with 9 bases between the two ends. CDR3 protein: CASGFGQSNTEAFF. The CDR3 nucleotides are TGTGCTAGTGGTTTTGGACAGTCGAACACTGAAGCTTTCTTT.

J is TRBJ2-5 and V is TRBV19, with D tentatively TRBD1 (5 bases). The J call is in doubt because the DNA end fits TRBJ2-7 better. Per the germline V gene, CDR1 is LNHDA and CDR2 is SQIVND (reference sequence). CDR3 length equals 13 residues. CDR3 region: CASSRAGPYEQYF. CDR3 sequence (DNA): TGTGCCAGTAGTAGGGCAGGGCCCTACGAGCAGTACTTC.

The CDR3 sequence is CASSVGTGVAYEQYF. The CDR3 DNA is TGTGCCAGCAGCGTAGGGACAGGGGTCGCCTACGAGCAGTACTTC. The gene calls are TRBV9 and TRBJ2-7; 9 bases are shared with TRBD1. The germline gives CDR1 SGDLS, CDR2 YYNGEE. The J segment lost 2 bases and the V segment lost 0 bases, leaving 3 bases of the junction unmatched. This CDR3 is built from 15 residues.

CDR3 sequence (DNA): TGTGCCAGCCACCCGGGACAGGGCCTACCTAGCAATCAGCCCCAGCATTTT. It yields the protein CASHPGQGLPSNQPQHF. The chain links TRBV27 to TRBJ1-5, with TRBD1 identical over 9 bases. Losses at the gene ends were 8 bases for V and 0 bases for J; bases not matched to a gene: 11. Germline loops: CDR1 MNHEY, CDR2 SMNVEV (reference sequence). This CDR3 has 17 amino acids.

The chain joins TRBV4-3 to TRBJ1-5, with D possibly being TRBD1 (6 bases). CDR3 length: 15 residues. The germline CDR1 and CDR2 sequences are LGHNA and YSLEER. V was shortened by 2 bases and J by 0 bases, with 8 bases between the two germline ends. Written as DNA, the CDR3 is TGCGCCAGCAGCCAAAACAGGGTTAGCAATCAGCCCCAGCATTTT. Residues: CASSQNRVSNQPQHF.

V is TRBV2 and J is TRBJ2-1; tentative D call: TRBD1 (6 bases). Germline V gene data show CDR1 as SNHLY and CDR2 as FYNNEI. The length of the CDR3 is 15 residues. V was pared by 5 bases and J by 5 bases, with 16 bases between. CDR3 DNA sequence: TGTGCCAGCAGTCGGACAGTTGTACCGAACAATGAGCAGTTCTTC. Amino acids: CASSRTVVPNNEQFF.

This clone has only one observation. This chain links TRBV7-9 with TRBJ2-7; 7 bases align to TRBD1. Germline trimming cut 4 bases from V and 4 bases from J; bases unmatched to any gene: 7. CDR3 length equals 14 residues. The V gene's germline CDR1 is SEHNR and CDR2 FQNEAQ (reference sequence). CDR3 coding DNA: TGTGCCAGCAGCTCTCTACAGGGGTATTACGAGCAGTACTTC. It yields the protein CASSSLQGYYEQYF. Variable domain in full (rest from reference TRBV7-9 and TRBJ2-7): DTGVSQNPRHKITKRGQNVTFRCDPISEHNRLYWYRQTLGQGPEFLTYFQNEAQLEKSRLLSDRFSAERPKGSFSTLEIQRTEQGDSAMYLCASSSLQGYYEQYFGPGTRLTVT.

About this clone itself: This same CDR3 is encoded by further DNA sequences in the sample. This chain joins TRBV5-1 and TRBJ2-2, with D tentatively TRBD1 (5 bases). CDR1 is SGHRS, CDR2 YFSETQ, per germline. V dropped 0 bases and J dropped 7 bases, with 13 bases sitting between them. The CDR3 is 15 residues long. The CDR3 here is CASSLATRGHGELFF. The CDR3 coding sequence is TGCGCCAGCAGCTTGGCGACAAGGGGTCACGGGGAGCTGTTTTTT.

The DNA for the CDR3 is TGTGCCAGCAGCTCCCGGGGCAGGGAGGGTAGCGGATACAATGAGCAGTTCTTC. Its translation is CASSSRGREGSGYNEQFF. The V call is TRBV11-3, the J call TRBJ2-1; 7 bases align to TRBD2. The CDR3 length is 18 residues. V lost 4 bases, J lost 4 bases, and 16 bases stayed unmatched. From germline, CDR1 is SGHNT and CDR2 YENEEA.

The rearrangement links TRBV27 to TRBJ1-5; TRBD1 agrees at 7 bases. The CDR3 sequence is 14 residues long. V shed 5 bases and J 8 bases; nucleotides not matched to a gene: 9. Germline V gene lookup returns CDR1 MNHEY and CDR2 SMNVEV (reference sequence). CDR3 amino acids: CASSLRDSFEPQHF. CDR3 nucleotides: TGTGCCAGCAGTCTTCGGGACAGCTTTGAGCCCCAGCATTTT.

This chain uses TRBV7-3 with TRBJ2-3; 7 bases are a match to TRBD2. There are 15 residues in the CDR3. Losses at the gene ends were 7 bases for V and 1 base for J; bases not matched to a gene: 8. Germline CDR1 reads SGHTA; CDR2 reads FQGTGA. The DNA of the CDR3 is TGTGCCAGCACCCCAGAGGGAGGGCGCACAGATACGCAGTATTTT. Its translation: CASTPEGGRTDTQYF.

This chain links TRBV18 with TRBJ2-5; 8 bases align to TRBD1. Germline CDR1 KGHSH, CDR2 LQKENI. The CDR3 is made up of 14 amino acids. The V segment lost 8 bases and the J segment 5 bases; nucleotides outside the gene matches: 10. The DNA for the CDR3 is TGTGCCAGCACCAAGGGGACAGGTCACGAGACCCAGTACTTC. Its protein is CASTKGTGHETQYF.

The chain carries TRBV9 and TRBJ1-5; 7 bases agree with TRBD1. Trimming took 4 bases from V and 0 from J; bases not matched to a gene: 7. The CDR3 extends over 16 amino acids. Germline V CDR1 and CDR2: SGDLS, YYNGEE. CDR3: CASSPGTVLSNQPQHF. The CDR3, as DNA: TGTGCCAGCAGCCCCGGGACAGTCCTTAGCAATCAGCCCCAGCATTTT.

V and J are TRBV5-1 and TRBJ2-5; weak D call: TRBD2 (5 bases). CDR3 length: 14 residues. V lost 0 bases and J 7 bases, leaving 13 bases between the germline ends. Germline V lookup: CDR1 SGHRS, CDR2 YFSETQ. The CDR3 is CASSLAASKGTQYF. The CDR3 nucleotides are TGCGCCAGCAGCTTGGCGGCTAGCAAGGGGACCCAGTACTTC.